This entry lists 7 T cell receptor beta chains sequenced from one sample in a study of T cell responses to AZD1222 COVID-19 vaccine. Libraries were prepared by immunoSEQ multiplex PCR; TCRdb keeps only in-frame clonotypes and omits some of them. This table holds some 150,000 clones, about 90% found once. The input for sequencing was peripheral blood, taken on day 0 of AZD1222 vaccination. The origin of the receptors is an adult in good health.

The CDR3, as DNA: TGTGCCAGTAGTATAGCCAGGACGGTTGGTGAGACCCAGTACTTC. Residues: CASSIARTVGETQYF. V is TRBV19 and J is TRBJ2-5; D not resolved. CDR1 is LNHDA, CDR2 SQIVND, per germline (reference sequence). The V and J ends lost 1 base and 5 bases respectively, with 14 bases between them. The CDR3 has 15 residues.

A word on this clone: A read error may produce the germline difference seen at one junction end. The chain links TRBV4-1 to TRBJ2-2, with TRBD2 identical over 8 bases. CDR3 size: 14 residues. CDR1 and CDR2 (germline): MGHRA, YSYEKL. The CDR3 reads CASSQTPLGGGLFF. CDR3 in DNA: TGCGCCAGCAGCCAAACTCCCCTCGGGGGGGGGCTGTTTTTT.

The CDR3 protein is CASRSGRRYEQYF. The CDR3 DNA sequence: TGTGCCAGCCGTAGCGGGAGAAGGTACGAGCAGTACTTC. This rearrangement joins TRBV28 to TRBJ2-7; 9 nucleotides line up with TRBD2. Trimming removed 8 bases from V and 4 bases from J; junction bases left unmatched: 6. The CDR3 consists of 13 residues. The V gene's germline CDR1 is MDHEN and CDR2 SYDVKM.

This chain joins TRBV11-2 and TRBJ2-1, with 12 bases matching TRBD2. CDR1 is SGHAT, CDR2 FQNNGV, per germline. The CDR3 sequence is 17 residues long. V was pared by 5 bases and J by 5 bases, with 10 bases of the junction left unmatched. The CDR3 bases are TGTGCCAGCAGCACACTAGCGGGAGGTACGGGGGACAATGAGCAGTTCTTC. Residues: CASSTLAGGTGDNEQFF.

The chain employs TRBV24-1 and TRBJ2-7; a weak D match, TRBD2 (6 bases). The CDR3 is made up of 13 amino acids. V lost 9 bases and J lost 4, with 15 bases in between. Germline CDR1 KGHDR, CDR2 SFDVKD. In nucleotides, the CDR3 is TGTGCCACCGGGCATCGGGACTTTTACGAGCAGTACTTC. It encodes CATGHRDFYEQYF.

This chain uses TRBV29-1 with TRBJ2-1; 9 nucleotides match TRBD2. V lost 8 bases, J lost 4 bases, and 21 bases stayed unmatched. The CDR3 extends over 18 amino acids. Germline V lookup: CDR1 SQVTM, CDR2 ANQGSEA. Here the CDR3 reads CSTDLPEAVLAGYNEQFF. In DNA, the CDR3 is TGCAGCACTGACCTACCCGAAGCCGTGCTAGCGGGGTACAATGAGCAGTTCTTC.

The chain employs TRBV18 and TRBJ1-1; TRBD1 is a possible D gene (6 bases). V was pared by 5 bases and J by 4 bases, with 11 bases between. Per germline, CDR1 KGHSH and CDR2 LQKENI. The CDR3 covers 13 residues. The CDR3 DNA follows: TGTGCCAGCTCATTACAGGGAGGCACTGAAGCTTTCTTT. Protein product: CASSLQGGTEAFF.